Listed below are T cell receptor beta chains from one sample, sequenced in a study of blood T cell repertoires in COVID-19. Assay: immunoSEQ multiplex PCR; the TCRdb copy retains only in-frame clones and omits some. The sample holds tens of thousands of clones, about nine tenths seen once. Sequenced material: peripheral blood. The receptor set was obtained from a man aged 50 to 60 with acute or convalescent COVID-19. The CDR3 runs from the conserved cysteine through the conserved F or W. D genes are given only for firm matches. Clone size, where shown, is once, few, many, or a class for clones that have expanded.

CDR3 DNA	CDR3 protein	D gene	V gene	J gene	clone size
TGTGCCGGCAAGCGGGGAGGCACAGATACGCAGTATTTT	CAGKRGGTDTQYF	TRBD2	TRBV7-9	TRBJ2-3	.
TGCGCCAGCAGCCATCTCGAGGGGGGGGCTGGTCAGCCCCAGCATTTT	CASSHLEGGAGQPQHF	.	TRBV4-1	TRBJ1-5	few
TGTGCCACCTGGGGGACAGGGGGCAGGACCGGGGAGCTGTTTTTT	CATWGTGGRTGELFF	TRBD1	TRBV2	TRBJ2-2	.
TGCGCCAGCAGCTTAAGGGACACCTACGAGCAGTACTTC	CASSLRDTYEQYF	.	TRBV5-1	TRBJ2-7	once
TGCGCCAGCAGCCAAGATCCAGGGGCCCCTAACTATGGCTACACCTTC	CASSQDPGAPNYGYTF	.	TRBV4-1	TRBJ1-2	.
TGTGCCAGCAGCCCCGGACTAGCGGGACTTGGGGCCAAAAACATTCAGTACTTC	CASSPGLAGLGAKNIQYF	TRBD2	TRBV13	TRBJ2-4	.
TGTGCCAGCAGCTTAGGGGTTAGCGCCAAGTCCACCGGGGAGCTGTTTTTT	CASSLGVSAKSTGELFF	.	TRBV7-9	TRBJ2-2	.
TGTGCTAGTGGTTTCGGGACAGCAGACCAGCCCCAGCATTTT	CASGFGTADQPQHF	TRBD1	TRBV12-5	TRBJ1-5	.
TGTGCCTCCTTGAGGGGGGGATCCTACAATGAGCAGTTCTTC	CASLRGGSYNEQFF	.	TRBV6-5	TRBJ2-1	once
TGTGCCAGCAGCTTAAATCCCGGTCTCTATGGCTACACCTTC	CASSLNPGLYGYTF	.	TRBV7-3	TRBJ1-2	.
TGTGCCAGCAGTGAAAACGCAGGGTTATACAATGAGCAGTTCTTC	CASSENAGLYNEQFF	.	TRBV2	TRBJ2-1	.
TGTGCCAGCAGCTTGGGATCCATGGGGCTTGGCTATGGCTACACCTTC	CASSLGSMGLGYGYTF	.	TRBV5-6	TRBJ1-2	.
TGCAGCGTTGGAGGCGGGGGCTCCTACAATGAGCAGTTCTTC	CSVGGGGSYNEQFF	TRBD2	TRBV29-1	TRBJ2-1	once
TGTGCCAGCAGCGTAGTACAAGGAGGTATGTCTGAAGCTTTCTTT	CASSVVQGGMSEAFF	.	TRBV9	TRBJ1-1	.
TGTGCCAGCAGCGTCGGGACTAGCGGGGTCCGGTACCAAGAGACCCAGTACTTC	CASSVGTSGVRYQETQYF	TRBD2	TRBV9	TRBJ2-5	few
TGTGCCATCAGTCTCTGGGCGAACACTGAAGCTTTCTTT	CAISLWANTEAFF	.	TRBV10-3	TRBJ1-1	.
TGTGCCAGTAGTACGTGGACAGGGGACACAGATACGCAGTATTTT	CASSTWTGDTDTQYF	TRBD1	TRBV19	TRBJ2-3	once
TGTGCCAGCAGAGGACAGGGGGTTGATGGCTACACCTTC	CASRGQGVDGYTF	TRBD1	TRBV27	TRBJ1-2	.
TGTGCCAGCAGCCAACAAACCCGACAGGGGTTTGGCTACACCTTC	CASSQQTRQGFGYTF	TRBD1	TRBV3-1/TRBV3-2	TRBJ1-2	.
TGCAGCGTTCGGGACAGGGCTGGGGAGCTGTTTTTT	CSVRDRAGELFF	TRBD1	TRBV29-1	TRBJ2-2	.
TGTGCCAGTATGACAGGGGGGATCACTGAAGCTTTCTTT	CASMTGGITEAFF	TRBD1	TRBV19	TRBJ1-1	.
TGTGCCAGCAGCTTAGATGGAAGGGGATCGAACACTGAAGCTTTCTTT	CASSLDGRGSNTEAFF	.	TRBV7-3	TRBJ1-1	.
TGTGCCAGCAGTGAGGTCTCAATGGGACAGGGAATCTATGGCTACACCTTC	CASSEVSMGQGIYGYTF	TRBD1	TRBV6-1	TRBJ1-2	.
TGTGCCAGCAGCTTAGTCGGAACAGGCTGGGAAGCTAACACAGATACGCAGTATTTT	CASSLVGTGWEANTDTQYF	.	TRBV11-2	TRBJ2-3	.
TGTGCCAGCACCTTGGGACAGATAAATCAGCCCCAGCATTTT	CASTLGQINQPQHF	TRBD1	TRBV28	TRBJ1-5	.
TGTGCCAGCAGTTTGGGCAGCGGGGAGCTGTTTTTT	CASSLGSGELFF	.	TRBV12-3/TRBV12-4	TRBJ2-2	once
TGTGCCACCAGCGGGGGGACTAGCTCTCAAGGGACCCAGTACTTC	CATSGGTSSQGTQYF	TRBD2	TRBV15	TRBJ2-5	.
TGTGCCATCAGCGCCGGGACAGCAAGGGGGGATACGCAGTATTTT	CAISAGTARGDTQYF	TRBD1	TRBV10-3	TRBJ2-3	.
TGTGCCAGCAGTCCCGGACAGGGGATTTTTTCACCCCTCCACTTT	CASSPGQGIFSPLHF	TRBD1	TRBV28	TRBJ1-6	once
TGTGCCAGCAGCCCGAGTATTGAGGACACTGAAGCTTTCTTT	CASSPSIEDTEAFF	.	TRBV3-1/TRBV3-2	TRBJ1-1	.
TGCAGTGCTAGTCCACTAGCGGAGAACACCGGGGAGCTGTTTTTT	CSASPLAENTGELFF	TRBD2	TRBV20-1	TRBJ2-2	.
TGTGCCAGCAGCCTCCTGGCACAGGGGAATGAGCAGTTCTTC	CASSLLAQGNEQFF	TRBD1	TRBV7-9	TRBJ2-1	.
TGTGCCTGGAGTTCCGGGACTAGCGGCCCCGGGGAGCTGTTTTTT	CAWSSGTSGPGELFF	TRBD2	TRBV30	TRBJ2-2	.
TGTGCCAGCAGTCGAGTTAGCGGGGGGGTCACAGATACGCAGTATTTT	CASSRVSGGVTDTQYF	TRBD2	TRBV6-6	TRBJ2-3	.
TGTGCCAGCAGCTTGATCCGAGACGGGGGAGACACCATATATTTT	CASSLIRDGGDTIYF	.	TRBV7-9	TRBJ1-3	.
TGTGCCAGCTCCCCTTATCGGGGTGAGCAGTTCTTC	CASSPYRGEQFF	.	TRBV18	TRBJ2-1	.
TGTGCCAGTTTCCCTGGAGGGACTTTCAACGCTGAAGCTTTCTTT	CASFPGGTFNAEAFF	.	TRBV7-8	TRBJ1-1	.
TGTGCCAGCGGGGGGAATCAGCCCCAGCATTTT	CASGGNQPQHF	.	TRBV19	TRBJ1-5	.
TGTGCCAGCGGCGCCCTGGGGACAGCGAAAGAGACCCAGTACTTC	CASGALGTAKETQYF	TRBD1	TRBV9	TRBJ2-5	.
TGTGCCAGCAGCGCGCACACAGGGGGCGGTTTCGTTTCACCCCTCCACTTT	CASSAHTGGGFVSPLHF	TRBD1	TRBV5-6	TRBJ1-6	.
TGTGCCAGCTCACCTCTAGGGACTGCGGATCAGCCCCAGCATTTT	CASSPLGTADQPQHF	.	TRBV18	TRBJ1-5	.
TGTGCCAGCAGCCCGGGTGGTGAAGAGTATGGCTACACCTTC	CASSPGGEEYGYTF	.	TRBV11-3	TRBJ1-2	.
TGTGCCAGCAGCGGATACAGGGATAACACCGGGGAGCTGTTTTTT	CASSGYRDNTGELFF	.	TRBV9	TRBJ2-2	.
TGTGCCAGCAGCGGGGCTCATACTGATAATTCACCCCTCCACTTT	CASSGAHTDNSPLHF	.	TRBV9	TRBJ1-6	once